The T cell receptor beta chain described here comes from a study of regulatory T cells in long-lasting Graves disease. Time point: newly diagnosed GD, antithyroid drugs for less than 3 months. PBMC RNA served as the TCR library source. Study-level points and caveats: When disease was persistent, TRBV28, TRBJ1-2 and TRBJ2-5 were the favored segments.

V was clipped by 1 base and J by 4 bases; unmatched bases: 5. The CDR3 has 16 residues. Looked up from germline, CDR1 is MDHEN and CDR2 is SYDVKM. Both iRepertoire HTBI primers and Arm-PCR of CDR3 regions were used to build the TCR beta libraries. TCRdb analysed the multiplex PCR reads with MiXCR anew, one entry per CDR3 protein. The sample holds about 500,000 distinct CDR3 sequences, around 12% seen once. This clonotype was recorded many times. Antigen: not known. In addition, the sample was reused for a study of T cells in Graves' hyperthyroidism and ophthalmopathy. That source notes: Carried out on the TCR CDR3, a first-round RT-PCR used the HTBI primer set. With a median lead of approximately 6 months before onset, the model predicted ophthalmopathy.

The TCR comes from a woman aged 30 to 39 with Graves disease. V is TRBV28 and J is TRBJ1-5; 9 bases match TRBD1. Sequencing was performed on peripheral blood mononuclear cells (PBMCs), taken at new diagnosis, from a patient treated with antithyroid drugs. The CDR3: CASSLYRGRSNQPQHF. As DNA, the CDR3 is TGTGCCAGCAGTTTATACAGGGGGCGAAGTAATCAGCCCCAGCATTTT.